A single sample is the source of the 4 T cell receptor beta chains below, sequenced in a study of CD8 T cells in ankylosing spondylitis. TCRdb redid the calling of the 5' RACE reads with MiXCR, one entry per CDR3 protein. The sample has under 400,000 distinct CDR3 sequences, 11% seen once. Sequencing input: blood, either unsorted or a sorted T cell fraction (not recorded which). All receptors derive from a female donor with ankylosing spondylitis or in good health (not recorded which).

The chain employs TRBV20-1 and TRBJ2-2, with D unresolved. Germline V gene data show CDR1 as DFQATT and CDR2 as SNEGSKA (reference sequence). The CDR3 is 14 amino acids. V lost 5 bases and J lost 7, with 17 bases in between. CDR3 loop: CSAPFPDSFGELFF. In nucleotides, the CDR3 is TGCAGTGCTCCATTCCCTGACTCTTTCGGGGAGCTGTTTTTT.

This clonotype was counted many times. The chain is built from TRBV11-3 and TRBJ2-1; D unclear. Deletions cut 5 bases from V and 5 bases from J, with 16 bases between. The CDR3 covers 15 residues. Germline assignment: CDR1 SGHNT and CDR2 YENEEA. CDR3 sequence (DNA): TGTGCCAGCAGCCCCAAAGGCAGGCGAGACAATGAGCAGTTCTTC. Amino acids: CASSPKGRRDNEQFF.

The sample holds a few counts of this clonotype. The J gene is TRBJ2-3, the V gene TRBV2; TRBD2 is a possible D gene (5 bases). CDR1 and CDR2 (germline): SNHLY, FYNNEI. This CDR3 spans 12 amino acids. The V end lost 1 base, the J end lost 14 bases, and 13 bases lay between the germline ends. The CDR3 is CASSEGLNNWYF. DNA of the CDR3: TGTGCCAGCAGTGAAGGACTAAACAACTGGTATTTT.

This clonotype came up many times. The V gene is TRBV24-1, the J gene TRBJ2-5; D could derive from TRBD1 or TRBD2 (5 bases each). CDR1 and CDR2 (germline): KGHDR, SFDVKD. Trimming took 4 bases from V and 5 from J, leaving 13 bases between them. CDR3 length: 14 residues. CDR3 in amino acids: CATSEGPLGETQYF. DNA of the CDR3: TGTGCCACCAGTGAGGGACCTCTCGGGGAGACCCAGTACTTC.